This section outlines one T cell receptor (beta chain) sequence together with its context. The data stem from a study of technical replicates of blood from several donors. CDR3 length equals 16 residues. The germline V gene has CDR1 SEHNR and CDR2 FQNEAQ (reference sequence). The V and J ends lost 5 bases and 8 bases, in that order; junction bases with no gene match: 10. Clones were read by immunoSEQ multiplex PCR, and TCRdb kept only the in-frame ones, dropping some. The repertoire holds over 70,000 clones, with roughly 94% as singletons. Sequenced input: T cells isolated from PBMCs. This sequence joins TRBV7-9 and TRBJ2-1, with TRBD1 identical over 12 bases. This TCR was sampled from a human donor in good health. As DNA, the CDR3 is TGTGCCAGCAGCCAAACCGGGACAGGGGGCTCCTATGAGCAGTTCTTC. It translates to CASSQTGTGGSYEQFF. Drawing the rest from reference TRBV7-9 and TRBJ2-1, the complete variable domain is DTGVSQNPRHKITKRGQNVTFRCDPISEHNRLYWYRQTLGQGPEFLTYFQNEAQLEKSRLLSDRFSAERPKGSFSTLEIQRTEQGDSAMYLCASSQTGTGGSYEQFFGPGTRLTVL.